This paragraph covers one T cell receptor (beta chain) sequence. These data belong to a study of shared clonotypes between healthy human individuals. V lost 0 bases to trimming and J lost 5 bases; unmatched junction nucleotides: 4. This CDR3 has 15 residues. CDR1 LGHNA and CDR2 YSLEER come from the germline V gene. TCRdb keeps only in-frame clones here, not all; method: immunoSEQ multiplex PCR. Here the sample spans about 2.4 million clones, approximately 90% being singletons. This receptor was obtained from a man younger than 35 in good health. The sequenced sample was naive CD4+ T cells sorted from blood. Sample subset: CD45RA+ positively selected. This rearrangement joins TRBV4-3 to TRBJ2-7; 10 bases match TRBD1. The CDR3 DNA reads as TGCGCCAGCAGCCAAGATTGGGACAGGGGACACGAGCAGTACTTC. Amino acid sequence: CASSQDWDRGHEQYF.